Presented here are 21 T cell receptor beta chains from one specimen sequenced in a study of blood T cell repertoires in COVID-19. Sequencing was performed with immunoSEQ multiplex PCR; in TCRdb, only in-frame clones are kept and a portion is missing. The sample includes more than 150,000 clones, roughly four fifths of them seen just once. Input material: peripheral blood. Receptor source: a young woman with acute or convalescent COVID-19.

To note about this clone: Sequence at one end of the junction differs from germline and may be a read error. This sequence joins TRBV6-5 and TRBJ1-3, with unresolved D. This CDR3 is built from 12 residues. The V gene's germline CDR1 is MNHEY and CDR2 SVGAGI. This CDR3 reads CASSHSGNTIYF. The CDR3 bases are TGTGCCAGCAGTCACTCTGGAAACACCATATATTTT.

The chain links TRBV5-6 to TRBJ2-4, with no clear D. The germline V gene has CDR1 SGHDT and CDR2 YYEEEE. The length of the CDR3 is 13 residues. V lost 7 bases and J lost 3, with 11 bases in between. This chain's CDR3 is CASGLENKNIQYF. DNA of the CDR3: TGTGCCAGCGGCCTAGAAAACAAAAACATTCAGTACTTC.

J is TRBJ1-2 and V is TRBV19; 8 bases align to TRBD1. The germline CDR1 and CDR2 sequences are LNHDA and SQIVND (reference sequence). After removal of 7 bases from V and 3 bases from J, the junction contained 13 bases not matched to a gene. This CDR3 has 16 residues. CDR3 sequence reads: CASTEGQVLPHYGYTF. CDR3 nucleotides: TGTGCCAGTACCGAGGGACAGGTCTTACCGCACTATGGCTACACCTTC.

The chain joins TRBV6-5 to TRBJ2-6; D might be TRBD1 (6 bases). CDR1 is MNHEY, CDR2 SVGAGI, per germline. Deletions cut 1 base from V and 2 bases from J, with 9 bases between. The CDR3 length is 16 residues. The CDR3 sequence is CASSYFTGTGANVLTF. Written as DNA, the CDR3 is TGTGCCAGCAGTTACTTCACAGGGACTGGGGCCAACGTCCTGACTTTC.

This sequence joins TRBV12-3 or TRBV12-4 and TRBJ2-7; D is perhaps TRBD1 (6 bases). This CDR3 comprises 13 residues. Trimming took off 5 bases at V and 2 bases at J, with 10 bases between the two ends. The CDR3 bases are TGTGCCAGCAGTAGTAACAGGGCCTACGAGCAGTACTTC. It is translated as CASSSNRAYEQYF.

The V and J genes are TRBV19 and TRBJ2-3; 8 nucleotides match TRBD2. Germline values: CDR1 LNHDA, CDR2 SQIVND (reference sequence). The CDR3 runs 15 residues. The V gene end was trimmed by 5 bases and the J gene end by 1 base; junction bases not matched to a gene: 5. CDR3 DNA sequence: TGTGCCAGTAGTGGAGAGACTAGCGGCACAGATACGCAGTATTTT. Translation gives CASSGETSGTDTQYF.

The chain recombines TRBV4-1 with TRBJ1-2, with D perhaps TRBD1 (6 bases). The CDR3 is made up of 14 amino acids. Germline V gives CDR1 MGHRA, CDR2 YSYEKL. Trimming took off 3 bases at V and 4 bases at J, with 12 bases between the two ends. CDR3 DNA sequence: TGCGCCAGCAGCCAGACACAGGGTGTCTATGGCTACACCTTC. This codes for CASSQTQGVYGYTF.

This clone appeared a few times. This chain links TRBV10-3 with TRBJ1-2; tentatively, D is TRBD1 (5 bases). There are 15 residues in the CDR3. Germline CDR1 reads ENHRY; CDR2 reads SYGVKD. Between the trimmed V and J ends, which lost 6 bases and 2 bases, there was a span of 16 bases. CDR3 sequence (DNA): TGTGCCATCAGCGGGGGAGGGTGGTTAAACTATGGCTACACCTTC. Translation: CAISGGGWLNYGYTF.

This clone was seen once. The genes are TRBV19 and TRBJ2-1; D is perhaps TRBD2 (5 bases). The CDR3 is 15 amino acids. Deletions cut 6 bases from V and 5 bases from J, with 17 bases between. Germline V lookup: CDR1 LNHDA, CDR2 SQIVND (reference sequence). The CDR3 loop is CASSRLGRGDNEQFF. The CDR3 DNA reads TGTGCCAGTAGCCGCTTGGGCCGGGGAGACAATGAGCAGTTCTTC.

This rearrangement joins TRBV5-4 to TRBJ2-3; a possible D gene is TRBD1 (5 bases). The V end lost 2 bases, the J end lost 4 bases, and 5 bases lay between the germline ends. The CDR3 length is 12 residues. Germline V gene sequence: CDR1 SGHNT, CDR2 YYREEE (reference sequence). CDR3 sequence: CASSFRADTQYF. The DNA of the CDR3 is TGTGCCAGCAGCTTCAGGGCAGATACGCAGTATTTT.

This clone was seen only a few times. The DNA of the CDR3 is TGTGCCAGCAGCGGACGACAGGGGGCGCTTGCAGATACGCAGTATTTT. Protein product: CASSGRQGALADTQYF. The rearrangement uses TRBV9 and TRBJ2-3; 10 bases map to TRBD1. Looked up from germline, CDR1 is SGDLS and CDR2 is YYNGEE. V gave up 3 bases and J gave up 4 bases; unmatched junction bases: 8. CDR3 size: 16 residues. Full variable domain (outside the CDR3, taken from reference TRBV9 and TRBJ2-3): DSGVTQTPKHLITATGQRVTLRCSPRSGDLSVYWYQQSLDQGLQFLIQYYNGEERAKGNILERFSAQQFPDLHSELNLSSLELGDSALYFCASSGRQGALADTQYFGPGTRLTVL.

The chain recombines TRBV7-2 with TRBJ1-2; 8 bases map to TRBD1. The CDR3 length is 17 residues. V shed 0 bases and J 2 bases; nucleotides not matched to a gene: 8. CDR1 and CDR2 (germline): SGHTA, FQGNSA. CDR3 DNA sequence: TGTGCCAGCAGCTTAGCGGGGACAGGTGGCCTAAACTATGGCTACACCTTC. Protein product: CASSLAGTGGLNYGYTF.

The chain couples TRBV4-2 to TRBJ1-2; TRBD1 agrees at 7 bases. The V and J ends lost 3 bases and 10 bases, in that order; junction bases with no gene match: 5. The V gene's germline CDR1 is LGHNA and CDR2 YNFKEQ. The CDR3 consists of 12 residues. Written as DNA, the CDR3 is TGTGCCAGCAGCCAGGGAGACAGGGACTACACCTTC. Translating gives CASSQGDRDYTF.

This clone was observed a single time. The chain combines TRBV3-1 (or the pseudogene TRBV3-2) with TRBJ1-4; D remains ambiguous. Germline V CDR1 and CDR2: LGHDT, YNNKEL (reference sequence). Trimming left V 3 bases short and J 7 bases short, with 15 bases between. CDR3 size: 15 residues. The CDR3 sequence is CASSHPAQRREKLFF. CDR3 sequence (DNA): TGTGCCAGCAGCCATCCGGCCCAGAGGCGTGAAAAACTGTTTTTT.

The V and J genes are TRBV5-1 and TRBJ2-6, with 9 nucleotides matching TRBD1. This CDR3 comprises 17 residues. CDR1 is SGHRS and CDR2 is YFSETQ in the germline V gene. The V segment lost 4 bases and the J segment 4 bases; nucleotides outside the gene matches: 9. The CDR3: CASSTRDRASGANVLTF. The CDR3 DNA reads as TGCGCCAGCAGCACCCGGGACAGGGCATCAGGGGCCAACGTCCTGACTTTC.

The V and J genes are TRBV14 and TRBJ2-3; 9 bases align to TRBD1. The germline CDR1 and CDR2 sequences are SGHDN and FVKESK. The junction had 10 bases not matched to a gene; V was cut back by 4 bases and J by 5 bases. The CDR3 consists of 16 residues. As DNA, the CDR3 is TGTGCCAGCAGCCGCACTCCGGGACAGGGTGGAGATACGCAGTATTTT. Translating it yields CASSRTPGQGGDTQYF.

This chain uses TRBV10-1 with TRBJ1-6, with TRBD1 identical over 8 bases. Per the germline V gene, CDR1 is WNHNN and CDR2 is SYGVQD (reference sequence). The V gene end was trimmed by 6 bases and the J gene end by 7 bases; junction bases not matched to a gene: 2. The CDR3 loop spans 13 amino acids. The CDR3 DNA reads as TGCGCCAGCAGAGGACAGGGCAATTCACCCCTCCACTTT. Protein product: CASRGQGNSPLHF.

The chain joins TRBV6-6 to TRBJ1-1, with TRBD1 as a possible D gene (5 bases). The CDR3 is 12 residues long. Germline V gene lookup returns CDR1 MNHNY and CDR2 SVGAGI (reference sequence). The V gene lost 6 bases and the J gene lost 6 bases, with 11 bases spanning the gap. The CDR3 DNA reads as TGTGCCAGCAGGTGGGGGGGGGCTGAAGCTTTCTTT. Translated, it gives CASRWGGAEAFF.

The chain uses TRBV27 and TRBJ1-2; D unclear. Germline loops: CDR1 MNHEY, CDR2 SMNVEV (reference sequence). CDR3 size: 13 residues. Trimming shortened V by 8 bases and J by 4 bases, and 14 bases separated the two germline ends. CDR3 DNA: TGTGCCAGCTCCCCCGGCCCGGGCTATGGCTACACCTTC. It encodes CASSPGPGYGYTF.

The V call is TRBV6-5, the J call TRBJ2-7; D is possibly TRBD2 (6 bases). V lost 4 bases and J 2 bases, leaving 12 bases between the germline ends. The CDR3 extends over 14 amino acids. Germline lookup yields CDR1 MNHEY and CDR2 SVGAGI. This CDR3 is CASSFWGEAYEQYF. The CDR3 region has the DNA TGTGCCAGCAGTTTTTGGGGGGAAGCCTACGAGCAGTACTTC.

The chain combines TRBV11-1 with TRBJ2-2, with a tentative D call TRBD2 (7 bases). Germline CDR1 is SGHAT and CDR2 is FQDESV (reference sequence). The CDR3 is made up of 15 amino acids. Trimming left V 7 bases short and J 4 bases short, with 16 bases between. CDR3 nucleotides: TGTGCCAGCAACTCGGGGGGCTCGGGCACCGGGGAGCTGTTTTTT. Amino acids: CASNSGGSGTGELFF.